This T cell receptor (beta chain) was identified during a study of blood T cells in healthy people across ages. Study observations and caveats: It was not possible, with unsorted PBMCs, to conclusively compare naive and antigen-experienced cells.

There are 14 residues in the CDR3. Trimming stripped 4 bases from V and 0 bases from J, with 10 bases between. Germline V gene data show CDR1 as MNHEY and CDR2 as SVGAGI. The authors ran a second PCR of roughly 6 to 12 cycles using a sample-barcoded 5' primer and a J-beta primer mix. A single record per CDR3 protein comes from TCRdb applying MiXCR to the 5' RACE reads. The sample has approximately 800,000 distinct CDR3 sequences, roughly 50% seen once. As for this clonotype: Its antigen remains unknown.

Each donor had about 10 milliliters of peripheral blood drawn. The V and J genes are TRBV6-5 and TRBJ2-7; D gene unclear. The source material was blood. The clonotype originates from a man aged 40-49 years in good health. The chain's CDR3 is CASSSYTSSYEQYF. The CDR3 coding sequence is TGTGCCAGCAGTTCCTACACGAGCTCCTACGAGCAGTACTTC.